The clone carrying this T cell receptor (beta chain) was observed a single time. What it binds is not known. The CDR3 runs to 14 residues. V dropped 6 bases and J dropped 2 bases, with 11 bases sitting between them. Looked up from germline, CDR1 is MNHNS and CDR2 is SASEGT. This record comes from a study of vaccination and CD4 T cells after COVID-19. As for treatment: roughly 10-day PBMC culture with coronavirus spike peptide pools or control peptides (ViraFEST assay). Sequencing of the DNA from cultured CD4+ T cells was carried out with the Oncomine TCR Beta short-read assay. MiXCR was run by TCRdb on the PCR reads, yielding one entry per CDR3 protein. The table records over 15,000 distinct CDR3 sequences, 45% to 60% of them present only once.

Here the sequenced sample was CD4+ T cells from blood, cultured in vitro, taken before SARS-CoV-2 vaccination. The receptor comes from a human donor who had recovered from COVID-19. J is TRBJ2-1 and V is TRBV6-1, with D tentatively TRBD1 or TRBD2 (5 bases each). The CDR3 DNA is TGTGCCAGCAGGAGGGGACGGACCTACAATGAGCAGTTCTTC. It translates to CASRRGRTYNEQFF.